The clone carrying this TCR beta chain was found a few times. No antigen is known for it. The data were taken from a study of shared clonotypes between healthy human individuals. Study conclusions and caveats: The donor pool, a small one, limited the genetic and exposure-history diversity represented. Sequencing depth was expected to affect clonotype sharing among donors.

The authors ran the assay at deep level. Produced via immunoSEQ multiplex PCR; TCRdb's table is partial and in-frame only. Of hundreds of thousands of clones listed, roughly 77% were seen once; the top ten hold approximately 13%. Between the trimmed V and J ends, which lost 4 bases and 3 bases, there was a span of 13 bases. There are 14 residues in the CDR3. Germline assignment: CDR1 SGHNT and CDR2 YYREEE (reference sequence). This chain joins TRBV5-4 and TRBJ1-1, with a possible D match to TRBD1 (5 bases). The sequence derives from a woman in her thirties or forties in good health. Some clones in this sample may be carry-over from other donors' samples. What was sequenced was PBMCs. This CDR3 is CASSPRGRDTEAFF. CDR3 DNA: TGTGCCAGCAGCCCCCGGGGGAGGGACACTGAAGCTTTCTTT.